Below, 7 T cell receptor beta chains from the same sample are listed, as sequenced in a study of T cell responses to AZD1222 COVID-19 vaccine. Sequencing was performed with immunoSEQ multiplex PCR; in TCRdb, only in-frame clones are kept and a portion is missing. Of about 110,000 clones detected, around 80% appear once; the ten largest clones hold 3.5% to 5%. Sequences were derived from peripheral blood, sampled on day 0 of AZD1222 vaccination. The receptors come from an adult in good health.

This chain connects TRBV27 to TRBJ1-5, with D tentatively TRBD1 (6 bases). V was clipped by 5 bases and J by 3 bases, with 11 bases between them. CDR1 is MNHEY and CDR2 is SMNVEV in the germline V gene (reference sequence). This CDR3 contains 14 residues. The chain's CDR3 is CASSRQGYNQPQHF. DNA of the CDR3: TGTGCCAGCAGTCGTCAGGGGTACAATCAGCCCCAGCATTTT.

The V call is TRBV7-9, the J call TRBJ1-3; the D gene is possibly TRBD1 (5 bases). This CDR3 region has 19 residues. Trimming took 4 bases from V and 0 from J, leaving 22 bases between them. CDR1 SEHNR and CDR2 FQNEAQ come from the germline V gene (reference sequence). CDR3 coding DNA: TGTGCCAGCAGCTCATCCCTAAAGACAGCGTTGAGCTCTGGAAACACCATATATTTT. Translating gives CASSSSLKTALSSGNTIYF. Looking up the rest from reference TRBV7-9 and TRBJ1-3 gives the full variable domain: DTGVSQNPRHKITKRGQNVTFRCDPISEHNRLYWYRQTLGQGPEFLTYFQNEAQLEKSRLLSDRFSAERPKGSFSTLEIQRTEQGDSAMYLCASSSSLKTALSSGNTIYFGEGSWLTVV.

This clone appeared many times. J is TRBJ2-5 and V is TRBV28; perhaps TRBD1 as D (6 bases). Per germline, CDR1 MDHEN and CDR2 SYDVKM. This CDR3 comprises 12 residues. V was clipped by 5 bases and J by 3 bases, with 7 bases between them. The CDR3 sequence is CASSNREETQYF. The CDR3 DNA sequence: TGTGCCAGCAGTAACAGGGAAGAGACCCAGTACTTC. Full variable domain (missing parts from reference TRBV28 and TRBJ2-5): DVKVTQSSRYLVKRTGEKVFLECVQDMDHENMFWYRQDPGLGLRLIYFSYDVKMKEKGDIPEGYSVSREKKERFSLILESASTNQTSMYLCASSNREETQYFGPGTRLLVL.

The genes are TRBV19 and TRBJ2-5; 13 bases agree with TRBD2. This CDR3 is 17 amino acids long. Trimming took 5 bases from V and 6 from J; bases not matched to a gene: 12. Germline V gene sequence: CDR1 LNHDA, CDR2 SQIVND (reference sequence). The CDR3 loop is CASSSGSGLAGAQTQYF. In DNA, the CDR3 is TGTGCCAGTAGTTCAGGGAGCGGACTAGCGGGAGCCCAGACCCAGTACTTC.

The rearrangement uses TRBV5-6 and TRBJ2-6; D unresolved. CDR1 is SGHDT, CDR2 YYEEEE, per germline. The CDR3 is made up of 18 amino acids. Trimming stripped 0 bases from V and 2 bases from J, with 15 bases between. The CDR3 bases are TGTGCCAGCAGCTTGGAAGTCAGTCTCTCCACTGGGGCCAACGTCCTGACTTTC. Translating it yields CASSLEVSLSTGANVLTF.

The chain links TRBV14 to TRBJ2-7; tentatively, D is TRBD1 (5 bases). V lost 2 bases, J lost 0 bases, and 8 bases lay in between. This CDR3 comprises 14 residues. Germline CDR1 is SGHDN and CDR2 is FVKESK. Here the CDR3 reads CASSQKGFSYEQYF. CDR3 nucleotide sequence: TGTGCCAGCAGCCAAAAGGGGTTCTCCTACGAGCAGTACTTC. Combining the CDR3 with reference TRBV14 and TRBJ2-7 gives the whole variable domain EAGVTQFPSHSVIEKGQTVTLRCDPISGHDNLYWYRRVMGKEIKFLLHFVKESKQDESGMPNNRFLAERTGGTYSTLKVQPAELEDSGVYFCASSQKGFSYEQYFGPGTRLTVT.

This clone was found once. This sequence joins TRBV2 and TRBJ1-4, with 8 bases aligning to TRBD1. CDR1 is SNHLY and CDR2 is FYNNEI in the germline V gene. V shed 4 bases, J shed 8 bases, and the junction held 9 bases outside the gene matches. The CDR3 sequence is 15 residues long. The CDR3 bases are TGTGCCAGCAGTGGACAGGGGTATGTCGACGAAAAACTGTTTTTT. Its translation: CASSGQGYVDEKLFF.